This TCR beta chain is drawn from a study of T cell repertoires in ileal Crohn's disease. Notes on this clone: Its specificity is not known.

Libraries were prepared by immunoSEQ multiplex PCR; TCRdb keeps only in-frame clonotypes and omits some of them. The table has around 8,100 clones, roughly 76% seen once. The germline V and J ends were trimmed by 4 bases and 3 bases, with 10 bases remaining between them. The CDR3 runs 14 residues. Germline assignment: CDR1 SNHLY and CDR2 FYNNEI. Study observations and caveats: Every patient over 26.8% clonality showed endoscopic recurrence. Compared with non-smokers, active smokers at surgery showed more clonal expansions.

Material for sequencing was ileal tissue. This TCR derives from an adult with Crohn's disease. The gene calls are TRBV2 and TRBJ1-5; D call uncertain. The CDR3 sequence is CASSGSIYNQPQHF. DNA for the CDR3: TGTGCCAGCAGTGGTTCTATATACAATCAGCCCCAGCATTTT.